The 5 T cell receptor beta chains presented below share a single source sample, sequenced in a study of CD8+CD57+ T cells in acquired aplastic anemia (dated by TCRdb to between 2017 and 2018). The sequencing machine was an Illumina HiSeq 2000. Genomic DNA was used as template for profiling of TCR beta VDJ combinations and CDR3 sequences. Using fastp at Q25 and MiXCR, TCRdb reprocessed the public reads and kept productive beta chains. Rows with one shared CDR3 protein collapse into an entry with the most common genes and DNA. This sample lists some 200,000 distinct CDR3 sequences; about 37% were detected once. The top ten constitute 1% to 1.3% of the sample. The sequencing input was sorted CD4+, CD8+, or CD8+CD57+ T cells (not recorded which) from PBMCs. Receptors originate from a human donor in good health, serving as a control.

This clonotype was observed many times. One end of the junction varies from germline; a read error may be responsible. This chain uses TRBV7-9 with TRBJ2-7; weak D call: TRBD2 (5 bases). Germline V CDR1 and CDR2: SEHNR, FQNEAQ (reference sequence). The CDR3 spans 13 residues. CDR3 in amino acids: CASSLGSVYEQYF. As DNA, the CDR3 is TGCGCCAGCAGCTTGGGGAGCGTGTACGAGCAGTACTTC.

This clonotype appeared many times. The chain links TRBV5-1 to TRBJ2-7, with TRBD1 as a possible D gene (5 bases). CDR1 and CDR2 (germline): SGHRS, YFSETQ. Trimming took off 0 bases at V and 3 bases at J, with 10 bases between the two ends. The CDR3 loop spans 14 amino acids. The CDR3 spells CASSLGHRFYEQYF. The CDR3 DNA reads TGCGCCAGCAGCTTGGGTCACAGGTTCTACGAGCAGTACTTC.

This clonotype was found many times. The CDR3 protein is CASSIYPYNEQFF. In DNA, the CDR3 is TGTGCCAGTAGTATCTACCCCTACAATGAGCAGTTCTTC. The gene calls are TRBV19 and TRBJ2-1, with no clear D. The germline V gene has CDR1 LNHDA and CDR2 SQIVND (reference sequence). There are 13 residues in the CDR3. V lost 3 bases and J 2 bases, leaving 5 bases between the germline ends.

This clonotype was counted a single time. The chain combines TRBV2 with TRBJ1-5, with D maybe TRBD1 (5 bases). This CDR3 comprises 14 residues. The ends were cut back, 6 bases at V and 2 bases at J, with 11 bases in the middle. From germline, CDR1 is SNHLY and CDR2 FYNNEI. The CDR3 region is CASRVGTGNQPQHF. The CDR3 nucleotides read TGTGCCAGCAGGGTCGGGACGGGCAATCAGCCCCAGCATTTT.

Concerning this clonotype: A much larger clone differs by one base, so this may be a read error. The V call is TRBV11-1, the J call TRBJ2-7; TRBD2 aligns across 8 bases. This CDR3 contains 17 residues. Germline values: CDR1 SGHAT, CDR2 FQDESV (reference sequence). V gave up 4 bases and J gave up 2 bases; unmatched junction bases: 13. Here the CDR3 reads CASSSGPSLAGPYEQYF. In DNA form, the CDR3 reads TGTGCCAGCAGCTCAGGCCCTTCCCTAGCGGGTCCCTACGAGCAGTACTTC.